The entry below describes one T cell receptor (beta chain). Its specificity is unknown. Profiling relied on immunoSEQ multiplex PCR, and the TCRdb table lists in-frame clones only, not all of them. Among approximately 290 clones, approximately 77% were seen once, and the ten largest hold 27%. Cells were frozen in aliquots of approximately 500,000, and one aliquot per fraction was sequenced. The sample originates from a study of coeliac disease. Study summary: Coeliac patients had newly diagnosed active disease, refractory type I disease, or gluten-free diet control. Study-wide results and limits: The authors considered this approach unsuitable for unbiased detection of gliadin-specific T cells. Active celiac intraepithelial and lamina propria samples had lower TRB and TRG clonality than control samples.

Germline V lookup: CDR1 SGHTA, CDR2 FQGNSA. Trimming removed 1 base from V and 7 bases from J, with 13 bases in between. This CDR3 contains 14 residues. The chain uses TRBV7-2 and TRBJ1-2, with D hard to call. Source material: intraepithelial lymphocytes from the gut. The receptor was derived from a woman aged 40 to 50 with celiac disease, on a gluten-free diet. The CDR3 DNA is TGTGCCAGCAGCTTAGGCGGGCTCCCAACTGGCTACACCTTC. Its protein product is CASSLGGLPTGYTF.